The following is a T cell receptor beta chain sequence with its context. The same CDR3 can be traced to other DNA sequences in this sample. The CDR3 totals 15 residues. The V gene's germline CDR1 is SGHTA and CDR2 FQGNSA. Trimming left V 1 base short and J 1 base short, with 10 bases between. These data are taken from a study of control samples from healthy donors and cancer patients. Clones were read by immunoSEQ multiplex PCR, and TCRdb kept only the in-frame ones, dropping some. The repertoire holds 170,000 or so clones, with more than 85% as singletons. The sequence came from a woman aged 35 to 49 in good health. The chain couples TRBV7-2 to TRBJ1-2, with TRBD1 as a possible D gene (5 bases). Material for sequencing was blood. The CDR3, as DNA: TGTGCCAGCAGCTTAGAGGCAGGGCTTAACTATGGCTACACCTTC. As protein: CASSLEAGLNYGYTF.